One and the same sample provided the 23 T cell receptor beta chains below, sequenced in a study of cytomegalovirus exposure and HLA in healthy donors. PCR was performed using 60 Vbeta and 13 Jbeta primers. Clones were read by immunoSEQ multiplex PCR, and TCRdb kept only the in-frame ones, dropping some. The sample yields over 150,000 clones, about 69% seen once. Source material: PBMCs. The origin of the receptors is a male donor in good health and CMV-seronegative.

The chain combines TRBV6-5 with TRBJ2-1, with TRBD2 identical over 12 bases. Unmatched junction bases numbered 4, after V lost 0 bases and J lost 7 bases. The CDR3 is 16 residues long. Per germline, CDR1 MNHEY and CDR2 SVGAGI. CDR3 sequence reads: CASSYSLAGGGNEQFF. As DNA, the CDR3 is TGTGCCAGCAGTTACTCACTAGCGGGAGGAGGGAATGAGCAGTTCTTC.

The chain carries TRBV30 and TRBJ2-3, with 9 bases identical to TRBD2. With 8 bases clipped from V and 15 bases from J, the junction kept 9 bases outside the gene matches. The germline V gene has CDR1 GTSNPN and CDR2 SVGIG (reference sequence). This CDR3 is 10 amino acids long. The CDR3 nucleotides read TGTGCCGGACGGGCTAGCGGGGTCTATTTT. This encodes CAGRASGVYF.

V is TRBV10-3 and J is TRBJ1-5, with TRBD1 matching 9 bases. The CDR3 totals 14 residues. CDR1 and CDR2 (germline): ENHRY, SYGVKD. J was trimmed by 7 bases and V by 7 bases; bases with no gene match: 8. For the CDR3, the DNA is TGTGCCATCAATAAGGACAGGGGAAAACAGCCCCAGCATTTT. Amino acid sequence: CAINKDRGKQPQHF.

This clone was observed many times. CDR3 nucleotides: TGTGCCAGTAGTAGGGTGAGGTACGGGCCCCAGCATTTT. Protein sequence: CASSRVRYGPQHF. V usage is TRBV19 and J usage is TRBJ1-5; D is unresolved. The germline V gene has CDR1 LNHDA and CDR2 SQIVND (reference sequence). CDR3 length: 13 residues. V was cut by 4 bases and J by 9 bases, with 13 bases left in between.

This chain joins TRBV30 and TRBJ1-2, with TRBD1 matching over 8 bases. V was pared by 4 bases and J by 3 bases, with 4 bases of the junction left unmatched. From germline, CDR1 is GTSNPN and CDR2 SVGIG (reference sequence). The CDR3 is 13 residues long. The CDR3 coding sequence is TGTGCCTGGAACAGGGGGGGTGACTATGGCTACACCTTC. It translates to CAWNRGGDYGYTF. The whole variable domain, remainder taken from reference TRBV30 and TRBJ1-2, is SQTIHQWPATLVQPVGSPLSLECTVEGTSNPNLYWYRQAAGRGLQLLFYSVGIGQISSEVPQNLSASRPQDRQFILSSKKLLLSDSGFYLCAWNRGGDYGYTFGSGTRLTVV.

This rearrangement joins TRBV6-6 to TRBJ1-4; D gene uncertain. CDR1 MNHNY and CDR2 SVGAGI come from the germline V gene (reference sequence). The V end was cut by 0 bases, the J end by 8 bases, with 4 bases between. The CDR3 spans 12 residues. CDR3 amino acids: CASSYSGEKLFF. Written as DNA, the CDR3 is TGTGCCAGCAGTTACTCGGGCGAAAAACTGTTTTTT.

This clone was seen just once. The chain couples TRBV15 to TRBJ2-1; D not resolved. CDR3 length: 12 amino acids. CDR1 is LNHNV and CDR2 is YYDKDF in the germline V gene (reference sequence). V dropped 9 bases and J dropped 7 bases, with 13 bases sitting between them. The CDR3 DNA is TGTGCCACAAAGCCCCAGGTTAATGAGCAGTTCTTC. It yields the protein CATKPQVNEQFF. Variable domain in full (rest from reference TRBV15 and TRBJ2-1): DAMVIQNPRYQVTQFGKPVTLSCSQTLNHNVMYWYQQKSSQAPKLLFHYYDKDFNNEADTPDNFQSRRPNTSFCFLDIRSPGLGDTAMYLCATKPQVNEQFFGPGTRLTVL.

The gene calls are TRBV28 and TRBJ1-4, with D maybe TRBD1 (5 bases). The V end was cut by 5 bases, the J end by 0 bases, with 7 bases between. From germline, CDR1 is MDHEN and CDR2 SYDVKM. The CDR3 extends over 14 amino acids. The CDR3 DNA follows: TGTGCCAGCAGTCCAGGGACAACTAATGAAAAACTGTTTTTT. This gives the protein CASSPGTTNEKLFF. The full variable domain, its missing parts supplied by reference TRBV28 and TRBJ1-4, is DVKVTQSSRYLVKRTGEKVFLECVQDMDHENMFWYRQDPGLGLRLIYFSYDVKMKEKGDIPEGYSVSREKKERFSLILESASTNQTSMYLCASSPGTTNEKLFFGSGTQLSVL.

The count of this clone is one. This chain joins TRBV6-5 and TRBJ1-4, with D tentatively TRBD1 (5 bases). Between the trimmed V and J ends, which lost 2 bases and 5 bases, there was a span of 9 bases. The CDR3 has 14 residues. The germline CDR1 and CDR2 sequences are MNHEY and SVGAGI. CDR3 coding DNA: TGTGCCAGCAGTTACGTTCAGGGAAATGAAAAACTGTTTTTT. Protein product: CASSYVQGNEKLFF.

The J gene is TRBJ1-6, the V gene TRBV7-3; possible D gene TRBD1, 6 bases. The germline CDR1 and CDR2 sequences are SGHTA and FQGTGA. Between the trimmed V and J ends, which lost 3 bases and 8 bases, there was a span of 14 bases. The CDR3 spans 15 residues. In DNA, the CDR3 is TGTGCCAGCAGCTTTAGTGGGCAGGGGTATTCACCCCTCCACTTT. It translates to CASSFSGQGYSPLHF.

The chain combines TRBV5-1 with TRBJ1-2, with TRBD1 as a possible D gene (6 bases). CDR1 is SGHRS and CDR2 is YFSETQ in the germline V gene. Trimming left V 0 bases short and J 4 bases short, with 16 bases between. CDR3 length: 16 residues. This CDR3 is CASSLGSRGGIYGYTF. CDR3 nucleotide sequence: TGCGCCAGCAGCTTGGGGTCTAGGGGGGGCATCTATGGCTACACCTTC. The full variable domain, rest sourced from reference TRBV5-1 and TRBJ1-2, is KAGVTQTPRYLIKTRGQQVTLSCSPISGHRSVSWYQQTPGQGLQFLFEYFSETQRNKGNFPGRFSGRQFSNSRSEMNVSTLELGDSALYLCASSLGSRGGIYGYTFGSGTRLTVV.

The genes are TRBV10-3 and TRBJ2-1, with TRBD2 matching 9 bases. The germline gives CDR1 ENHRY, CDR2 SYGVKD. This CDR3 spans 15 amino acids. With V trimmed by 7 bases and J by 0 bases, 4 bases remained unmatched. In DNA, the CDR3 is TGTGCCATCACGAGCGGGGGGCTCTCCTACAATGAGCAGTTCTTC. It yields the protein CAITSGGLSYNEQFF.

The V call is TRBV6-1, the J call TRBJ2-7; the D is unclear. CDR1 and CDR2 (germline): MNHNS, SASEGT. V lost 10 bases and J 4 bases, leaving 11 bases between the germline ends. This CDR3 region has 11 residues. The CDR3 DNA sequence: TGTGCCATCGTTAGGAGTTACGAGCAGTACTTC. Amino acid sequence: CAIVRSYEQYF.

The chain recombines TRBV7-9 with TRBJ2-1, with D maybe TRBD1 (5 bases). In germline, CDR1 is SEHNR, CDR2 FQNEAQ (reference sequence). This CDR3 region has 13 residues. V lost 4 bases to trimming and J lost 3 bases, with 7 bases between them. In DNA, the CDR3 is TGTGCCAGCAGCTCAGGGATCTACAATGAGCAGTTCTTC. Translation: CASSSGIYNEQFF.

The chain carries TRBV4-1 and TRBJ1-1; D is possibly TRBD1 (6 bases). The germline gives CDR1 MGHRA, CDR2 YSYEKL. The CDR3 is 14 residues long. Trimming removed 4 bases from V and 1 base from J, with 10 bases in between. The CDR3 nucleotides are TGCGCCAGCAGCCCACAGGGCAAGAACACTGAAGCTTTCTTT. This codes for CASSPQGKNTEAFF.

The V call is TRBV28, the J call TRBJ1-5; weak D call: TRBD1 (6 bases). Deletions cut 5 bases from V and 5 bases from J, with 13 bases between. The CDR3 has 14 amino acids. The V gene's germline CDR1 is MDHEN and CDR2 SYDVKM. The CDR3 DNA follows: TGTGCCAGCAGTCAACAGGGTCTCGATCAGCCCCAGCATTTT. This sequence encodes CASSQQGLDQPQHF.

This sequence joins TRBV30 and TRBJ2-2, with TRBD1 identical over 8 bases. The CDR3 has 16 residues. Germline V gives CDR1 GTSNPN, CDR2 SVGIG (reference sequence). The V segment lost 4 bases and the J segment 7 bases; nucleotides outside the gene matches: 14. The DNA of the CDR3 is TGTGCCTGGACTCTACGGGGACAGGTATTTGGCGGGGAGCTGTTTTTT. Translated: CAWTLRGQVFGGELFF.

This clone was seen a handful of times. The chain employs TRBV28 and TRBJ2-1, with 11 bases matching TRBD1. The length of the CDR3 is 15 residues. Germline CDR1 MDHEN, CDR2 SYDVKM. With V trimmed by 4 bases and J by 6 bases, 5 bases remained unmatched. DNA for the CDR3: TGTGCCAGCAGTTCAGGACAGGGGGCTGTCAATGAGCAGTTCTTC. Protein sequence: CASSSGQGAVNEQFF.

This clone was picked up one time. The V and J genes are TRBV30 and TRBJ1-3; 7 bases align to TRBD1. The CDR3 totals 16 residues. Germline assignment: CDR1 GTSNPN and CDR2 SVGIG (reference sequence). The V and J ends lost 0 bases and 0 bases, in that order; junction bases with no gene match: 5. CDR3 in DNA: TGTGCCTGGAGTGTACTGGGGACAGTCTCTGGAAACACCATATATTTT. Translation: CAWSVLGTVSGNTIYF.

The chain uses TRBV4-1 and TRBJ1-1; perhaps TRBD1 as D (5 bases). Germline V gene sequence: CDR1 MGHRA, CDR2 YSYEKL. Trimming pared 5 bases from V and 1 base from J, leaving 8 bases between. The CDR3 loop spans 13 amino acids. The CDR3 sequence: CASSGGRNTEAFF. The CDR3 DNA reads TGCGCCAGCAGCGGGGGGAGGAACACTGAAGCTTTCTTT.

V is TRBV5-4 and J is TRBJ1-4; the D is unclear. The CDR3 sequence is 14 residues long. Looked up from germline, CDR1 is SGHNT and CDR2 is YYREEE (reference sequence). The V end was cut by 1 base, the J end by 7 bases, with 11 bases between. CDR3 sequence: CASSLSGEGEKLFF. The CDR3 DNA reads TGTGCCAGCAGCTTGAGTGGGGAGGGTGAAAAACTGTTTTTT. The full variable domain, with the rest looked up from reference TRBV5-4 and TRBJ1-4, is ETGVTQSPTHLIKTRGQQVTLRCSSQSGHNTVSWYQQALGQGPQFIFQYYREEENGRGNFPPRFSGLQFPNYSSELNVNALELDDSALYLCASSLSGEGEKLFFGSGTQLSVL.

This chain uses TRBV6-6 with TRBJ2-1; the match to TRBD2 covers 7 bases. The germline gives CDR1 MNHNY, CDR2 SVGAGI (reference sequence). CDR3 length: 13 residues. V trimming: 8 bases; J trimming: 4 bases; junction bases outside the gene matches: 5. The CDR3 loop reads CASLRGGYNEQFF. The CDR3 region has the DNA TGTGCCAGCTTGCGCGGGGGTTACAATGAGCAGTTCTTC.

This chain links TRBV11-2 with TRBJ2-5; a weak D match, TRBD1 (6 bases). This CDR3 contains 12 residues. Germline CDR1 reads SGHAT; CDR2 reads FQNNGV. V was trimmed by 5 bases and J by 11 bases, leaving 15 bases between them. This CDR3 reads CASSHLKGEQYF. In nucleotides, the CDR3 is TGTGCCAGCAGCCACCTAAAGGGGGAGCAGTACTTC.